Listed here are 14 T cell receptor beta chains from one sample, sequenced in a study of shared T cell receptors in the human thymus. Method: immunoSEQ multiplex PCR; TCRdb's copy keeps in-frame clones and lacks some. The table lists 640,000 or so clones, around 87% of them singletons, with roughly 0.0087% in the top ten. The data also belong to a second study, concerning human thymus T cells.

What was sequenced was thymocytes. The receptor set was obtained from a boy under two years old with a congenital heart defect.

The chain employs TRBV5-6 and TRBJ2-7, with a possible D match to TRBD2 (5 bases). The germline CDR1 and CDR2 sequences are SGHDT and YYEEEE. V lost 3 bases, J lost 0 bases, and 16 bases lay in between. The CDR3 covers 16 residues. The DNA for the CDR3 is TGTGCCAGCAGCTGGGCCCCGGGAAGCGACTCCTACGAGCAGTACTTC. Translation gives CASSWAPGSDSYEQYF.

The chain recombines TRBV28 with TRBJ1-1; tentative D call: TRBD1 (5 bases). The CDR3 consists of 18 residues. The V gene's germline CDR1 is MDHEN and CDR2 SYDVKM. V lost 6 bases and J 0 bases, leaving 23 bases between the germline ends. The CDR3 reads CASRSPLGPPPMNTEAFF. As DNA, the CDR3 is TGTGCCAGCAGATCCCCCCTGGGGCCGCCACCAATGAACACTGAAGCTTTCTTT.

A word on this clone: One junction end does not reproduce the germline sequence, and a read error may be involved. This rearrangement joins TRBV7-7 to TRBJ2-7; TRBD2 might be the D (5 bases). Germline V lookup: CDR1 SSHAT, CDR2 FNYEAQ (reference sequence). The CDR3 covers 14 residues. This CDR3 reads CASSPLGRGYEQYF. CDR3 in DNA: TGTGCTAGCAGCCCCTTGGGTCGCGGGTACGAGCAGTACTTC.

This clone was observed a handful of times. The genes are TRBV4-1 and TRBJ1-2; maybe TRBD1 (6 bases). V was trimmed by 7 bases and J by 6 bases, leaving 12 bases between them. The CDR3 is 12 residues long. Per germline, CDR1 MGHRA and CDR2 YSYEKL. The CDR3 reads CASNGEGDGYTF. CDR3 coding DNA: TGCGCCAGCAACGGGGAGGGGGATGGCTACACCTTC.

The rearrangement links TRBV30 to TRBJ1-1, with 8 bases fitting TRBD1. The CDR3 loop spans 17 amino acids. V gave up 0 bases and J gave up 3 bases; unmatched junction bases: 12. Per the germline V gene, CDR1 is GTSNPN and CDR2 is SVGIG (reference sequence). CDR3 residues: CAWSVSIRRQGHTEAFF. CDR3 bases: TGTGCCTGGAGTGTATCCATCAGACGACAGGGGCACACTGAAGCTTTCTTT.

The chain employs TRBV2 and TRBJ1-1; D perhaps matches TRBD1 (5 bases). V was cut by 5 bases and J by 6 bases, with 16 bases left in between. The CDR3 covers 14 residues. Germline CDR1 reads SNHLY; CDR2 reads FYNNEI. The CDR3 nucleotides read TGTGCCAGCAGTTTTAGGGGTTGGCTCGCTGAAGCTTTCTTT. It encodes CASSFRGWLAEAFF.

This clone was recorded only once. V and J are TRBV27 and TRBJ1-6, with D perhaps matching TRBD1 (5 bases). V gave up 7 bases and J gave up 6 bases, with 16 bases separating them. The CDR3 spans 15 residues. Germline lookup yields CDR1 MNHEY and CDR2 SMNVEV (reference sequence). CDR3 amino acids: CASTFVGGINSPLHF. For the CDR3, the DNA is TGTGCCAGCACCTTTGTGGGGGGGATTAATTCACCCCTCCACTTT.

This chain joins TRBV28 and TRBJ2-7; D uncertain. This CDR3 comprises 16 residues. V lost 1 base and J 0 bases, leaving 13 bases between the germline ends. Germline V gene data show CDR1 as MDHEN and CDR2 as SYDVKM. The CDR3 here is CASSLYGTTSSYEQYF. DNA for the CDR3: TGTGCCAGCAGTTTATATGGTACCACAAGCTCCTACGAGCAGTACTTC.

The chain combines TRBV4-1 with TRBJ2-1; TRBD2 might be the D (6 bases). V lost 4 bases and J 3 bases, leaving 16 bases between the germline ends. The CDR3 runs to 16 residues. The V gene's germline CDR1 is MGHRA and CDR2 YSYEKL. The CDR3, as DNA: TGCGCCAGCAGCCCCCTCGGAGGGACCCGCTACAATGAGCAGTTCTTC. It codes for CASSPLGGTRYNEQFF.

This sequence joins TRBV4-3 and TRBJ2-1, with D possibly being TRBD2 (8 bases). Germline values: CDR1 LGHNA, CDR2 YSLEER. The CDR3 extends over 20 amino acids. V was shortened by 5 bases and J by 4 bases, with 30 bases between the two germline ends. CDR3 nucleotide sequence: TGCGCCAGCAGCGAGGTGCTAGGGGGCGTTCGGGGGGGATCTTACAATGAGCAGTTCTTC. Its protein product is CASSEVLGGVRGGSYNEQFF.

The chain links TRBV25-1 to TRBJ1-2; 8 bases are a match to TRBD1. The V segment lost 3 bases and the J segment 6 bases; nucleotides outside the gene matches: 9. This CDR3 comprises 15 residues. Looked up from germline, CDR1 is MGHDK and CDR2 is SYGVNS. The CDR3 DNA reads as TGTGCCAGCAGTGAGCCAGGGGGCGATTCGAATGGCTACACCTTC. Translation: CASSEPGGDSNGYTF.

The rearrangement links TRBV28 to TRBJ1-1; a possible D gene is TRBD1 (5 bases). In germline, CDR1 is MDHEN, CDR2 SYDVKM. V was cut by 4 bases and J by 1 base, with 7 bases left in between. There are 13 residues in the CDR3. The CDR3 bases are TGTGCCAGCAGTTCGGGGGGGAACACTGAAGCTTTCTTT. It codes for CASSSGGNTEAFF.

The chain combines TRBV5-1 with TRBJ2-2, with D unresolved. CDR1 is SGHRS, CDR2 YFSETQ, per germline. Trimming stripped 5 bases from V and 1 base from J, with 9 bases between. CDR3 length: 14 residues. The CDR3 bases are TGCGCCAGCAGACTCGGTCAGAACACCGGGGAGCTGTTTTTT. Translating gives CASRLGQNTGELFF.

For the CDR3, the DNA is TGCGCCAGCAGCCAAGATGGGGGTTGGCGGGAGGTCTACAATGAGCAGTTCTTC. Translating gives CASSQDGGWREVYNEQFF. This rearrangement joins TRBV4-3 to TRBJ2-1; 8 bases align to TRBD2. The ends lost 0 bases at V and 3 bases at J; junction bases unmatched: 10. There are 18 residues in the CDR3. CDR1 and CDR2 (germline): LGHNA, YSLEER.